Below, 29 T cell receptor beta chains from the same sample are listed, as sequenced in a study of cytomegalovirus exposure and HLA in healthy donors. The PCR was carried out with 60 Vbeta primers and 13 Jbeta primers. Assay: immunoSEQ multiplex PCR; the TCRdb copy retains only in-frame clones and omits some. This repertoire shows around 140,000 clones, approximately 82% found once; its top ten account for 1.9%. The sequencing input was PBMCs. These receptors were collected from a woman aged 40 to 49 in good health and CMV-seronegative.

V is TRBV6-5 and J is TRBJ2-2; no firm D call. The germline V gene has CDR1 MNHEY and CDR2 SVGAGI. The V end lost 0 bases, the J end lost 2 bases, and 7 bases lay between the germline ends. The CDR3 is made up of 15 amino acids. CDR3 nucleotide sequence: TGTGCCAGCAGTTACTCTTCTTCCAACACCGGGGAGCTGTTTTTT. It yields the protein CASSYSSSNTGELFF.

The chain joins TRBV7-2 to TRBJ2-3; a weak D match, TRBD2 (6 bases). The germline CDR1 and CDR2 sequences are SGHTA and FQGNSA. V shed 4 bases and J shed 6 bases, with 11 bases lying between them. This CDR3 has 13 amino acids. The CDR3 DNA follows: TGTGCCAGCAGCTGGGGACTCTCCGATACGCAGTATTTT. Amino acid sequence: CASSWGLSDTQYF.

This clone was counted a few times. The gene calls are TRBV27 and TRBJ1-5, with unresolved D. Germline CDR1 and CDR2: MNHEY and SMNVEV (reference sequence). Trimming cost V 5 bases and J 2 bases, with 13 bases left between them. The CDR3 consists of 15 residues. Written as DNA, the CDR3 is TGTGCCAGCAGTCCCCGTCCGGTAGGCAATCAGCCCCAGCATTTT. This encodes CASSPRPVGNQPQHF.

V gene TRBV7-2 combines with J gene TRBJ2-5, with 7 bases matching TRBD1. The J call could be wrong; TRBJ2-7 is a better fit for the DNA end. The CDR3 extends over 14 amino acids. Germline lookup yields CDR1 SGHTA and CDR2 FQGNSA. The DNA of the CDR3 is TGTGCCAGCAGGGAACAGGGGACAACCTACGAGCAGTACTTC. As protein: CASREQGTTYEQYF.

The CDR3 DNA is TGTGCCAGCAGTGGAGGTGGGCTTGAAGCTTTCTTT. It translates to CASSGGGLEAFF. This chain uses TRBV27 with TRBJ1-1, with D uncertain. CDR1 and CDR2 from the germline V gene are MNHEY and SMNVEV (reference sequence). V shed 5 bases and J shed 7 bases, with 11 bases lying between them. CDR3 size: 12 residues.

The chain has TRBV28 and TRBJ1-2; D call uncertain. The V and J ends lost 8 bases and 3 bases respectively, with 10 bases between them. The CDR3 covers 12 residues. CDR1 and CDR2 (germline): MDHEN, SYDVKM. The DNA of the CDR3 is TGTGCCAGCGGGAGGATGGACTATGGCTACACCTTC. Translated, it gives CASGRMDYGYTF.

This clone was recorded only once. J is TRBJ1-1 and V is TRBV6-6; D call uncertain. The V end was cut by 0 bases, the J end by 6 bases, with 11 bases between. The germline V gene has CDR1 MNHNY and CDR2 SVGAGI (reference sequence). The CDR3 sequence is 14 residues long. CDR3 protein: CASSYSPGSAEAFF. The CDR3 bases are TGTGCCAGCAGTTACTCACCGGGGAGCGCTGAAGCTTTCTTT.

The V call is TRBV27, the J call TRBJ1-1; TRBD1 is a possible D gene (6 bases). V lost 6 bases and J lost 4, with 21 bases in between. From germline, CDR1 is MNHEY and CDR2 SMNVEV (reference sequence). This CDR3 comprises 16 residues. As DNA, the CDR3 is TGTGCCAGCAGAATCCGGACAGATTGGGTGAGCACTGAAGCTTTCTTT. Protein product: CASRIRTDWVSTEAFF.

The chain is built from TRBV4-3 and TRBJ1-5; a possible D gene is TRBD1 (5 bases). The V gene lost 0 bases and the J gene lost 4 bases, with 10 bases spanning the gap. Germline V gives CDR1 LGHNA, CDR2 YSLEER. CDR3 length: 15 residues. The CDR3: CASSQDTGGNQPQHF. DNA for the CDR3: TGCGCCAGCAGCCAAGATACTGGGGGGAATCAGCCCCAGCATTTT.

The chain recombines TRBV4-3 with TRBJ1-5; TRBD1 matches at 7 bases. The ends lost 0 bases at V and 1 base at J; junction bases unmatched: 9. Germline V CDR1 and CDR2: LGHNA, YSLEER. CDR3 length: 18 residues. The CDR3 region has the DNA TGCGCCAGCAGCCAAGACATCACAGGGGCGGGGAGCAATCAGCCCCAGCATTTT. Residues: CASSQDITGAGSNQPQHF.

This chain links TRBV10-3 with TRBJ1-1; 7 nucleotides line up with TRBD1. Germline CDR1 reads ENHRY; CDR2 reads SYGVKD. V was clipped by 7 bases and J by 3 bases; unmatched bases: 8. This CDR3 is 14 amino acids long. The CDR3 spells CAITQTGSDTEAFF. CDR3 bases: TGTGCCATCACCCAGACAGGGTCAGACACTGAAGCTTTCTTT.

CDR3 amino acids: CASSQGRTTVVNEQYF. CDR3 coding DNA: TGTGCCAGCAGCCAAGGACGGACGACAGTAGTAAACGAGCAGTACTTC. The V call is TRBV14, the J call TRBJ2-5; a possible D gene is TRBD1 (5 bases). The DNA end favors TRBJ2-7, so the J call may be wrong. Looked up from germline, CDR1 is SGHDN and CDR2 is FVKESK. The CDR3 is 16 residues long.

Details on this clone: The junction and the germline gene differ at one end; a read error may be behind it. The chain links TRBV5-6 to TRBJ1-6; the match to TRBD1 covers 10 bases. Per germline, CDR1 SGHDT and CDR2 YYEEEE. The CDR3 length is 12 residues. CDR3 loop: CASSLGTGQGSF. CDR3 in DNA: TGTGCCAGCAGCTTGGGGACGGGACAGGGGTCTTTT. The complete variable domain, with remaining parts taken from reference TRBV5-6 and TRBJ1-6, reads DAGVTQSPTHLIKTRGQQVTLRCSPKSGHDTVSWYQQALGQGPQFIFQYYEEEERQRGNFPDRFSGHQFPNYSSELNVNALLLGDSALYLCASSLGTGQGSFGNGTRLTVT.

This clone has just a few counts. V and J are TRBV28 and TRBJ1-4; D may be TRBD1 (5 bases). The germline gives CDR1 MDHEN, CDR2 SYDVKM. The CDR3 covers 14 residues. Trimming stripped 3 bases from V and 8 bases from J, with 13 bases between. The CDR3: CASSFGRAGEKLFF. CDR3 bases: TGTGCCAGCAGTTTTGGCAGGGCTGGCGAAAAACTGTTTTTT.

The J gene is TRBJ2-5, the V gene TRBV27, with D unresolved. This CDR3 has 13 amino acids. CDR1 and CDR2 from the germline V gene are MNHEY and SMNVEV (reference sequence). Trimming removed 4 bases at V and 5 bases at J, with 11 bases between. In DNA form, the CDR3 reads TGTGCCAGCAGTTGGCGAGGTACGGAGACCCAGTACTTC. Encoded protein: CASSWRGTETQYF.

V is TRBV11-2 and J is TRBJ1-2; TRBD1 aligns across 11 bases. This CDR3 is 14 amino acids long. V lost 3 bases to trimming and J lost 8 bases; unmatched junction nucleotides: 5. The germline gives CDR1 SGHAT, CDR2 FQNNGV. The CDR3 coding sequence is TGTGCCAGCAGCTTGGGGACAGGGGGAATCGGCTACACCTTC. It translates to CASSLGTGGIGYTF.

The gene calls are TRBV2 and TRBJ1-2; TRBD1 matches 8 bases. V lost 8 bases, J lost 0 bases, and 5 bases stayed unmatched. The CDR3 has 14 residues. CDR1 is SNHLY, CDR2 FYNNEI, per germline. DNA of the CDR3: TGTGCCAGCTTCGGGACAGGCACTAACTATGGCTACACCTTC. Encoded protein: CASFGTGTNYGYTF.

This clone was found once. At one of its ends the junction is not consistent with the germline gene, which may arise from a read error. The chain joins TRBV10-1 to TRBJ2-7, with 10 bases that match TRBD2. This CDR3 has 17 amino acids. Germline CDR1 and CDR2: WNHNN and SYGVQD (reference sequence). The CDR3 loop reads CASSESIIAGGLTYSVF. The CDR3 bases are TGCGCCAGCAGTGAGTCGATAATAGCGGGAGGTCTCACGTATTCGGTTTTC.

The V and J genes are TRBV5-6 and TRBJ2-1, with TRBD2 matching over 11 bases. Germline V gene data show CDR1 as SGHDT and CDR2 as YYEEEE. The CDR3 length is 16 residues. Trimming took 5 bases from V and 7 from J; bases not matched to a gene: 11. The CDR3 region is CASSRPLAGGGNEQFF. CDR3 bases: TGTGCCAGCAGTCGCCCCCTAGCGGGAGGAGGTAATGAGCAGTTCTTC.

The chain couples TRBV18 to TRBJ1-1, with D possibly TRBD1 on 5 matching bases. Looked up from germline, CDR1 is KGHSH and CDR2 is LQKENI. This CDR3 is built from 16 residues. V lost 6 bases to trimming and J lost 0 bases, with 17 bases between them. The CDR3 is CASSALGGDLNTEAFF. The DNA of the CDR3 is TGTGCCAGCTCGGCCCTCGGGGGGGACCTGAACACTGAAGCTTTCTTT.

V is TRBV27 and J is TRBJ2-1; D ambiguous. Germline values: CDR1 MNHEY, CDR2 SMNVEV (reference sequence). This CDR3 spans 13 amino acids. V lost 1 base, J lost 4 bases, and 5 bases lay in between. The CDR3 loop reads CASSLFSYNEQFF. In DNA, the CDR3 is TGTGCCAGCAGTTTATTCTCTTACAATGAGCAGTTCTTC.

The rearrangement uses TRBV18 and TRBJ1-2; a possible D gene is TRBD1 (5 bases). Per germline, CDR1 KGHSH and CDR2 LQKENI. V was trimmed by 5 bases and J by 4 bases, leaving 17 bases between them. This CDR3 contains 15 residues. CDR3 sequence: CASSVQVPTSYGYTF. DNA for the CDR3: TGTGCCAGCTCAGTACAGGTGCCCACCTCCTATGGCTACACCTTC.

A remark on this clone: In the same sample, other DNA sequences code for this CDR3. The J gene is TRBJ1-3, the V gene TRBV28; D uncertain. Trimming removed 6 bases from V and 0 bases from J, with 12 bases in between. Germline V CDR1 and CDR2: MDHEN, SYDVKM. The CDR3 extends over 15 amino acids. The CDR3 region is CASSSLRYSGNTIYF. DNA of the CDR3: TGTGCCAGCAGCTCACTTCGGTACTCTGGAAACACCATATATTTT.

This chain joins TRBV5-3 and TRBJ1-2; TRBD1 aligns across 7 bases. TRBV5-3 is recorded as an ORF, its role being uncertain. J gave up 4 bases and V 2 bases, and 11 bases lay outside the gene matches. The CDR3 loop spans 16 amino acids. CDR3 DNA: TGTGCCAGAAGCTTTATCATAAGGGGGCAAGGCTATGGCTACACCTTC. Its translation is CARSFIIRGQGYGYTF.

This chain uses TRBV6-1 with TRBJ2-2; 8 bases are a match to TRBD2. After removal of 6 bases from V and 6 bases from J, the junction contained 9 bases not matched to a gene. The V gene's germline CDR1 is MNHNS and CDR2 SASEGT. The CDR3 loop spans 15 amino acids. CDR3 in amino acids: CASRGGLGSAGELFF. In DNA, the CDR3 is TGTGCCAGCAGGGGGGGACTAGGTTCCGCCGGGGAGCTGTTTTTT.

V is TRBV30 and J is TRBJ2-1, with D possibly TRBD1 on 5 matching bases. This CDR3 is built from 14 residues. CDR1 is GTSNPN and CDR2 is SVGIG in the germline V gene (reference sequence). V lost 4 bases and J 1 base, leaving 11 bases between the germline ends. CDR3 nucleotides: TGTGCCTGGACGATCCAGGGTTCCTACAATGAGCAGTTCTTC. Protein: CAWTIQGSYNEQFF. The full variable domain, its missing parts supplied by reference TRBV30 and TRBJ2-1, is SQTIHQWPATLVQPVGSPLSLECTVEGTSNPNLYWYRQAAGRGLQLLFYSVGIGQISSEVPQNLSASRPQDRQFILSSKKLLLSDSGFYLCAWTIQGSYNEQFFGPGTRLTVL.

On this clone: At one end, the junction sequence differs from germline, possibly due to a read error. This chain connects TRBV7-2 to TRBJ1-1; unclear D gene. Germline-derived CDR1 and CDR2 are SGHTA and FQGNSA. This CDR3 region has 14 residues. Here the CDR3 reads CASEVASWGAEALF. The CDR3, as DNA: TGTGCCAGCGAGGTGGCCTCTTGGGGAGCTGAAGCTCTCTTT.

This clone appeared a few times. The chain is built from TRBV6-4 and TRBJ1-1; 7 bases match TRBD1. Germline V gene lookup returns CDR1 MRHNA and CDR2 SNTAGT. V was clipped by 5 bases and J by 5 bases; unmatched bases: 8. There are 14 residues in the CDR3. The CDR3: CASSREGAGTEAFF. The DNA for the CDR3 is TGTGCCAGCAGTCGAGAGGGGGCAGGAACTGAAGCTTTCTTT.

This chain joins TRBV11-2 and TRBJ2-2; TRBD2 matches at 8 bases. This CDR3 has 17 residues. The V segment lost 1 base and the J segment 6 bases; nucleotides outside the gene matches: 10. Germline lookup yields CDR1 SGHAT and CDR2 FQNNGV. CDR3 protein: CASSLVSGGIFAGELFF. In nucleotides, the CDR3 is TGTGCCAGCAGCTTAGTCTCGGGAGGGATCTTCGCCGGGGAGCTGTTTTTT. Complete variable domain (other parts from reference TRBV11-2 and TRBJ2-2): EAGVAQSPRYKIIEKRQSVAFWCNPISGHATLYWYQQILGQGPKLLIQFQNNGVVDDSQLPKDRFSAERLKGVDSTLKIQPAKLEDSAVYLCASSLVSGGIFAGELFFGEGSRLTVL.